This TCR beta chain comes out of a study of beta chain features in type 1 diabetes. Expressed TCRB transcripts were sequenced because the entire RNA isolate underwent reverse transcription. Profiling relied on immunoSEQ multiplex PCR, and the TCRdb table lists in-frame clones only, not all of them. The sample has approximately 160,000 clones; approximately 9.1% are singletons. Markers CD45RO/CCR7/CD25/CD127/CD95/CD27 served to sort CD4+ naive, central memory, regulatory and stem cell-like memory cells. Per germline, CDR1 SGHAT and CDR2 FQNNGV. Trimming cost V 1 base and J 2 bases; bases outside gene matches: 4. The CDR3 consists of 16 residues. There are a few counts of this clone.

The chain carries TRBV11-2 and TRBJ2-7, with 11 bases identical to TRBD2. This TCR derives from a woman between 18 and 29 years old in good health. Sequenced sample: central memory CD4+ T cells from blood. Here the CDR3 reads CASSLGGTSGAYEQYF. CDR3 DNA sequence: TGTGCCAGCAGCTTAGGCGGGACTAGCGGAGCCTACGAGCAGTACTTC.